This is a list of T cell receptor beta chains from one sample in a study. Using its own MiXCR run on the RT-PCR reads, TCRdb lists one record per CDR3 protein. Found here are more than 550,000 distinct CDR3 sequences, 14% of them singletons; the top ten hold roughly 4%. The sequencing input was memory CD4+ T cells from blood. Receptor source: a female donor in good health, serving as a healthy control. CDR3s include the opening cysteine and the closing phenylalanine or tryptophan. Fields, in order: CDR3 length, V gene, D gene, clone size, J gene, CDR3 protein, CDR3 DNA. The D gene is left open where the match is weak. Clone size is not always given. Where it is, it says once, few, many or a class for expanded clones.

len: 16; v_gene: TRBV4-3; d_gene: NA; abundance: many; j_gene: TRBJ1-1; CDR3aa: CASSQDIGGGYTEAFF; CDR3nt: TGCGCCAGCAGCCAAGATATAGGGGGGGGATACACTGAAGCTTTCTTT
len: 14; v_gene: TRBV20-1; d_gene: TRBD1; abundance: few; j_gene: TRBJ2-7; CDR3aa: CSARDPRGYYEQYF; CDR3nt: TGCAGTGCTAGAGATCCCAGGGGGTACTACGAGCAGTACTTC
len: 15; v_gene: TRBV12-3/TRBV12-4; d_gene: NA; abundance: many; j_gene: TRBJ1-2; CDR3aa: CASSLGGAANYGYTF; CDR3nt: TGTGCCAGCAGTTTAGGGGGGGCAGCTAACTATGGCTACACCTTC
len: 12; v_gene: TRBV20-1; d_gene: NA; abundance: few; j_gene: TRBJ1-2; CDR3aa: CSASRGLYGYTF; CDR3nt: TGCAGTGCTTCGAGGGGGTTATATGGCTACACCTTC
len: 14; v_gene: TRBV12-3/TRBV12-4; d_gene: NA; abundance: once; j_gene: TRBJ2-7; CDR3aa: CASQGIYPVYEQYF; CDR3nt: TGTGCCAGCCAAGGGATTTATCCTGTCTACGAGCAGTACTTC
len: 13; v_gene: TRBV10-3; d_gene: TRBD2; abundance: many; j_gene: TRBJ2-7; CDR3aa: CAIQGLAAYEQYF; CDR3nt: TGTGCCATCCAGGGACTAGCGGCCTACGAGCAGTACTTC
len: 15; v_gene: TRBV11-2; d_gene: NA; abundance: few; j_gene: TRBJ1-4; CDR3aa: CASSQRLGANEKLFF; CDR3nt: TGTGCCAGCAGCCAACGCTTGGGTGCTAATGAAAAACTGTTTTTT
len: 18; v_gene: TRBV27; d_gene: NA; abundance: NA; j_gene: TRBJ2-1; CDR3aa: CASSPQPYGTGSRNEQFF; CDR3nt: TGTGCCAGCAGTCCTCAACCTTACGGGACCGGGTCGAGGAATGAGCAGTTCTTC
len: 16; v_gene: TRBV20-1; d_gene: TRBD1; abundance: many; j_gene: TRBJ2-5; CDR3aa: CSASMQGDALWETQYF; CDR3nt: TGCAGTGCTAGTATGCAGGGGGATGCATTATGGGAGACCCAGTACTTC
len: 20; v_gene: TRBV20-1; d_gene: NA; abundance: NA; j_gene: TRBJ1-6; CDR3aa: CSARDYRDALPRSNNSPLHF; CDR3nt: TGCAGTGCTAGAGATTACCGGGACGCCCTTCCGCGCTCTAATAATTCACCCCTCCACTTT
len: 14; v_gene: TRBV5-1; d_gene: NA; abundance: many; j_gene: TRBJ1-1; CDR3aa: CASSVTVGNTEAFF; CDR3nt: TGCGCCAGCAGCGTTACCGTCGGGAACACTGAAGCTTTCTTT
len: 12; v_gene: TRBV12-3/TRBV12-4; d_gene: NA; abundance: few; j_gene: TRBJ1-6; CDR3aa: CASMRLNSPLHF; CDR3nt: TGTGCCAGCATGAGATTAAATTCACCCCTCCACTTT
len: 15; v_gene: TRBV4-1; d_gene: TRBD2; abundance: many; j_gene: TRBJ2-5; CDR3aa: CASSQDWRGVWTQYF; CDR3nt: TGCGCCAGCAGCCAAGATTGGCGGGGGGTGTGGACCCAGTACTTC
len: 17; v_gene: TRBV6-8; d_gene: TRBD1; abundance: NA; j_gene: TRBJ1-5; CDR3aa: CASMLSRDRGRNQPQHF; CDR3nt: TGTGCCAGCATGCTAAGCCGGGACAGGGGTCGCAATCAGCCCCAGCATTTT
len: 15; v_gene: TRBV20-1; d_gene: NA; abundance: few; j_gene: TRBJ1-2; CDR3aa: CSARSPGPSNYGYTF; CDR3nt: TGCAGTGCTAGATCTCCAGGACCTTCTAACTATGGCTACACCTTC
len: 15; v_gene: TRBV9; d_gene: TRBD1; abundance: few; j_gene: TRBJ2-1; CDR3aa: CASSVGGQFYNEQFF; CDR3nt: TGTGCCAGCAGCGTAGGGGGACAGTTTTACAATGAGCAGTTCTTC
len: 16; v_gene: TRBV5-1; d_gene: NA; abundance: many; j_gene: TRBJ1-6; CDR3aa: CASSPGRSSYNSPLHF; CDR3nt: TGCGCCAGCAGCCCTGGACGAAGCTCCTATAATTCACCCCTCCACTTT
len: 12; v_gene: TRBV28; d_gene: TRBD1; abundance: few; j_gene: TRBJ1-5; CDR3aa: CASSPGTGGVHF; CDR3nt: TGTGCCAGCAGCCCCGGGACAGGGGGCGTTCATTTT
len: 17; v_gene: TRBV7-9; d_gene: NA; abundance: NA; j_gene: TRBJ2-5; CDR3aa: CASSFGLTDYYQETQYF; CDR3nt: TGTGCCAGCAGCTTTGGACTGACGGACTACTACCAAGAGACCCAGTACTTC
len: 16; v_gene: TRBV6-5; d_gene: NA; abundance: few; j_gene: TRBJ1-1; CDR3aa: CASSPRTVLEGTEAFF; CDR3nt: TGTGCCAGCAGTCCCAGGACCGTTCTTGAGGGCACTGAAGCTTTCTTT
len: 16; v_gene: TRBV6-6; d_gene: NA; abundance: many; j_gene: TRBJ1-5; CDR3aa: CASSPGSLGGNQPQHF; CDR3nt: TGTGCCAGCAGTCCGGGCTCCCTTGGGGGCAATCAGCCCCAGCATTTT
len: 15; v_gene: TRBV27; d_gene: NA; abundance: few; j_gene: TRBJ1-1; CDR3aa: CASSLLTGRGTEAFF; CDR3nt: TGTGCCAGCAGTTTATTAACAGGGAGGGGCACTGAAGCTTTCTTT
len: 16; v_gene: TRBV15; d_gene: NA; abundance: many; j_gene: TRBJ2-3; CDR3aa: CATSARGLPSTDTQYF; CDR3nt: TGTGCCACCAGCGCCAGGGGTCTCCCGAGCACAGATACGCAGTATTTT
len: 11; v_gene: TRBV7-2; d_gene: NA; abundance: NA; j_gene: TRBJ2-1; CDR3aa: CASSFSSRQFF; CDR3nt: TGTGCCAGCAGCTTTAGCTCCCGGCAGTTCTTC
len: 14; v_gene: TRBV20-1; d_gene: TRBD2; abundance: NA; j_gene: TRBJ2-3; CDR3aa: CSALRREWRDTQYF; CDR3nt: TGCAGTGCCCTCCGGCGGGAGTGGCGAGATACGCAGTATTTT
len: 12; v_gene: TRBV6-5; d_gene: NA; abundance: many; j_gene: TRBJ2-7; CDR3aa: CASSYQTGEQYF; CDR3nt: TGTGCCAGCAGTTACCAAACGGGCGAGCAGTACTTC
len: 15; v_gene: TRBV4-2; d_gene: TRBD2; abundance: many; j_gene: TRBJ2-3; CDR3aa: CASSRTSISSDTQYF; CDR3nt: TGTGCCAGCAGTCGGACTAGTATCAGTTCAGATACGCAGTATTTT
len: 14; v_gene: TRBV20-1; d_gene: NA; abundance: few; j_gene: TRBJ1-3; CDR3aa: CSAKDLGRGNTIYF; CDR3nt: TGCAGTGCTAAGGACCTGGGGAGGGGAAACACCATATATTTT
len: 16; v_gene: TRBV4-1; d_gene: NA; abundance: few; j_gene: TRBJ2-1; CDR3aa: CASSQGAGRSYNEQFF; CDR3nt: TGCGCCAGCAGCCAGGGAGCGGGTCGCTCCTACAATGAGCAGTTCTTC
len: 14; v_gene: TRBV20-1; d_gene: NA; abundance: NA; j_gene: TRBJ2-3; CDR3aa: CSARGQGGTDTQYF; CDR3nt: TGCAGTGCTAGAGGACAGGGAGGAACAGATACGCAGTATTTT
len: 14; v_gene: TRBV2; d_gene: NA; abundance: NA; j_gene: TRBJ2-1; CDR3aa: CASSAQTSYNEQFF; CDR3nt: TGTGCCAGCAGTGCACAGACTAGCTACAATGAGCAGTTCTTC
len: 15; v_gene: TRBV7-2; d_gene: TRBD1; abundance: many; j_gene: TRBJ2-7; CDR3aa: CASSSRDRASYEQYF; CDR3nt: TGTGCCAGCAGTTCTCGGGACAGGGCTTCCTACGAGCAGTACTTC
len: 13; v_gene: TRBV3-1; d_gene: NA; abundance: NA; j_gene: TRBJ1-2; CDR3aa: CASSTAANYGYTF; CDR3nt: TGTGCCAGCAGCACAGCCGCTAACTATGGCTACACCTTC
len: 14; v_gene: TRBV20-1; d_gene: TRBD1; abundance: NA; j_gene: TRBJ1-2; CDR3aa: CSARAGTAGVGYTF; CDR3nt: TGCAGTGCTAGAGCCGGGACAGCCGGGGTAGGCTACACCTTC
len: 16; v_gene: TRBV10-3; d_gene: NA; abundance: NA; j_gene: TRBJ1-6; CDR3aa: CAISEGVFSYNSPLHF; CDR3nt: TGTGCCATCAGTGAGGGTGTCTTCTCCTATAATTCACCCCTCCACTTT
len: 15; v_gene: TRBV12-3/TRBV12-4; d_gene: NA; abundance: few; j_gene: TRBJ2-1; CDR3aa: CASSFTQGAYNEQFF; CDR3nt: TGTGCCAGCAGTTTTACACAGGGTGCGTACAATGAGCAGTTCTTC
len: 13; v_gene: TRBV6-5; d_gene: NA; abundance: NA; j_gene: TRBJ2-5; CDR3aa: CAASPTRRETQYF; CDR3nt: TGTGCCGCATCGCCGACGAGGAGGGAGACCCAGTACTTC
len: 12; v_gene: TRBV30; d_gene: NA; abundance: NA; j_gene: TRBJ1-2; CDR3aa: CAWSRGNYGYTF; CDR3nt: TGTGCCTGGAGTAGGGGGAACTATGGCTACACCTTC
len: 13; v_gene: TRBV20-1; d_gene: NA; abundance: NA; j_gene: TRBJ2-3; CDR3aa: CSPRIGGADTQYF; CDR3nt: TGCAGTCCCCGTATAGGAGGGGCAGATACGCAGTATTTT
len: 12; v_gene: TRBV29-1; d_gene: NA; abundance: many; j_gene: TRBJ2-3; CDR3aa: CSVGGRANTQYF; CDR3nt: TGCAGCGTTGGGGGTAGGGCAAATACGCAGTATTTT
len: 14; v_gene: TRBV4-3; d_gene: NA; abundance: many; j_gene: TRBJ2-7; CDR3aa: CASSQENGSGKQYF; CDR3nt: TGCGCCAGCAGCCAAGAAAATGGGTCGGGAAAGCAGTACTTC